What follows are 6 T cell receptor beta chains derived from one specimen sequenced in a study of patients and donors after allogeneic stem cell transplantation. TCRdb processed the RT-PCR reads anew with MiXCR; each CDR3 protein has one entry. The sample gives around 240,000 distinct CDR3 sequences, 11% to 15% of which show up once; around 10% is in the top ten. Sequenced input: blood, either unsorted or a sorted T cell fraction (not recorded which). All receptors derive from a human donor who was either an allogeneic HSCT recipient or a stem cell or donor lymphocyte infusion donor (not recorded which). It is not recorded whose cells these are; they may come from a transplant donor.

The rearrangement links TRBV6-5 to TRBJ2-5; 10 bases align to TRBD2. The germline CDR1 and CDR2 sequences are MNHEY and SVGAGI. J lost 1 base, V lost 4 bases, and 6 bases had no gene match. CDR3 length equals 16 residues. CDR3 nucleotides: TGTGCCAGCAGTTCCTGGGTAGCGGGGGGCCAAGAGACCCAGTACTTC. This encodes CASSSWVAGGQETQYF.

The rearrangement joins TRBV7-9 to TRBJ1-2; tentative D call: TRBD1 (6 bases). V lost 1 base and J lost 8, with 14 bases in between. The CDR3 has 14 amino acids. Germline V CDR1 and CDR2: SEHNR, FQNEAQ (reference sequence). DNA of the CDR3: TGTGCCAGCAGCTTAGTCGGGGGGCCTGGGGGCTACACCTTC. The encoded protein is CASSLVGGPGGYTF.

This chain connects TRBV20-1 to TRBJ2-3; D is unresolved. Trimming took 0 bases from V and 6 from J, leaving 13 bases between them. The CDR3 loop spans 14 amino acids. Germline loops: CDR1 DFQATT, CDR2 SNEGSKA (reference sequence). As DNA, the CDR3 is TGCAGTGCTAGAGATCCGGTACTTCGGGATACGCAGTATTTT. Protein: CSARDPVLRDTQYF.

The V and J genes are TRBV20-1 and TRBJ2-3, with D tentatively TRBD2 (6 bases). Per germline, CDR1 DFQATT and CDR2 SNEGSKA (reference sequence). V was pared by 4 bases and J by 6 bases, with 11 bases between. This CDR3 region has 12 residues. CDR3: CSATSEGDTQYF. The CDR3 DNA is TGCAGTGCTACTAGCGAGGGGGATACGCAGTATTTT.

In this sample, this clonotype turned up a few times. The chain uses TRBV5-1 and TRBJ2-2, with 8 bases fitting TRBD2. The junction had 7 bases not matched to a gene; V was cut back by 0 bases and J by 6 bases. The CDR3 is 16 residues long. Germline V gene lookup returns CDR1 SGHRS and CDR2 YFSETQ. The CDR3 region is CASSLDGLAQAGELFF. Here the CDR3 DNA reads TGCGCCAGCAGCTTGGACGGACTAGCCCAGGCCGGGGAGCTGTTTTTT.

This clonotype came up a few times. The chain has TRBV7-2 and TRBJ2-7; TRBD1 agrees at 9 bases. Per the germline V gene, CDR1 is SGHTA and CDR2 is FQGNSA. CDR3 length equals 14 residues. The V segment lost 1 base and the J segment 3 bases; nucleotides outside the gene matches: 1. CDR3 sequence: CASSLVGQGYEQYF. The DNA of the CDR3 is TGTGCCAGCAGCTTAGTGGGACAGGGCTACGAGCAGTACTTC.